The 21 T cell receptor beta chains below were found in one sample sequenced in a study of T cells after yellow fever vaccination. MiXCR was run by TCRdb on the 5' RACE reads, yielding one entry per CDR3 protein. The sample includes 200,000 to 250,000 distinct CDR3 sequences, roughly 3.3% of them seen just once. The sample in question was CD4+ T cells sorted from PBMCs, obtained 10 days after the yellow fever booster vaccination. These receptor sequences come from a man younger than 35 who received the YFV17D yellow fever vaccine.

This clonotype was detected ten times or more. The V call is TRBV28, the J call TRBJ2-3, with D tentatively TRBD1 or TRBD2 (5 bases each). The V gene lost 6 bases and the J gene lost 0 bases, with 16 bases spanning the gap. CDR1 MDHEN and CDR2 SYDVKM come from the germline V gene. The CDR3 has 16 residues. The CDR3 spells CASSPAAEGSTDTQYF. The CDR3 DNA sequence: TGTGCCAGCAGCCCCGCCGCTGAGGGGAGCACAGATACGCAGTATTTT.

In this sample, this clonotype turned up many times. The chain links TRBV7-2 to TRBJ2-5; D may match TRBD1 or TRBD2 (5 bases each). Trimming removed 1 base from V and 5 bases from J, with 14 bases in between. This CDR3 comprises 15 residues. From germline, CDR1 is SGHTA and CDR2 FQGNSA. CDR3 in DNA: TGTGCCAGCAGCTTAGACCGGGGCCCGAGTGAGACCCAGTACTTC. Translating gives CASSLDRGPSETQYF.

The J gene is TRBJ2-6, the V gene TRBV5-1; no clear D gene. The V gene's germline CDR1 is SGHRS and CDR2 YFSETQ. Trimming took off 0 bases at V and 6 bases at J, with 13 bases between the two ends. The CDR3 has 16 residues. The CDR3 coding sequence is TGCGCCAGCAGCTTGGTGTACCGGAGATCGGCCAACGTCCTGACTTTC. Translated, it gives CASSLVYRRSANVLTF.

The chain is built from TRBV9 and TRBJ2-6; D not resolved. The V gene's germline CDR1 is SGDLS and CDR2 YYNGEE. The length of the CDR3 is 15 residues. Trimming took 4 bases from V and 4 from J, leaving 12 bases between them. Written as DNA, the CDR3 is TGTGCCAGCAGCCTATCCACGCGGGGGGCCAACGTCCTGACTTTC. Translation gives CASSLSTRGANVLTF.

This clonotype was seen a few times. V usage is TRBV25-1 and J usage is TRBJ1-4; weak D call: TRBD1 (6 bases). This CDR3 contains 15 residues. Germline V gene sequence: CDR1 MGHDK, CDR2 SYGVNS. Trimming removed 3 bases at V and 3 bases at J, with 11 bases between. The CDR3 bases are TGTGCCAGCAGTGACCCACAGGGCGCTAATGAAAAACTGTTTTTT. As protein: CASSDPQGANEKLFF. Complete variable domain (other parts from reference TRBV25-1 and TRBJ1-4): EADIYQTPRYLVIGTGKKITLECSQTMGHDKMYWYQQDPGMELHLIHYSYGVNSTEKGDLSSESTVSRIRTEHFPLTLESARPSHTSQYLCASSDPQGANEKLFFGSGTQLSVL.

The V gene is TRBV20-1, the J gene TRBJ1-5; D is possibly TRBD1 (5 bases). V lost 1 base and J lost 1, with 11 bases in between. Per germline, CDR1 DFQATT and CDR2 SNEGSKA (reference sequence). The CDR3 is made up of 15 amino acids. CDR3 nucleotide sequence: TGCAGTGCTAGAGGGACATCGTGGAGCAATCAGCCCCAGCATTTT. It specifies CSARGTSWSNQPQHF.

This clonotype was detected ten times or more. The CDR3 protein is CASSIGQNQETQYF. CDR3 sequence (DNA): TGTGCCAGCAGCATCGGACAGAACCAAGAGACCCAGTACTTC. The chain has TRBV7-2 and TRBJ2-5; perhaps TRBD1 as D (6 bases). Germline V lookup: CDR1 SGHTA, CDR2 FQGNSA. The CDR3 totals 14 residues. V was clipped by 5 bases and J by 0 bases, with 10 bases between them.

The sample holds a few counts of this clonotype. This rearrangement joins TRBV27 to TRBJ2-7; either TRBD1 or TRBD2 may fit D (6 bases each). The CDR3 consists of 16 residues. Trimming took off 6 bases at V and 3 bases at J, with 21 bases between the two ends. The V gene's germline CDR1 is MNHEY and CDR2 SMNVEV (reference sequence). The CDR3 sequence: CASRVRGAGVNYEQYF. In DNA, the CDR3 is TGTGCCAGCAGAGTTAGGGGGGCAGGGGTTAACTACGAGCAGTACTTC.

This clonotype was seen ten or more times. V gene TRBV7-2 combines with J gene TRBJ2-1, with a tentative D call TRBD1 (5 bases). Trimming stripped 1 base from V and 5 bases from J, with 9 bases between. The CDR3 spans 14 residues. CDR1 SGHTA and CDR2 FQGNSA come from the germline V gene. The CDR3 region has the DNA TGTGCCAGCAGCTTAGTTGGGGCGGACAATGAGCAGTTCTTC. This encodes CASSLVGADNEQFF.

The chain couples TRBV5-6 to TRBJ2-4; TRBD1 or TRBD2 may be the D gene (5 bases each). The CDR3 spans 14 residues. The germline V gene has CDR1 SGHDT and CDR2 YYEEEE. Trimming removed 0 bases at V and 7 bases at J, with 11 bases between. The CDR3 loop reads CASSLGKWGNIQYF. The CDR3 DNA reads TGTGCCAGCAGCTTGGGGAAGTGGGGGAACATTCAGTACTTC.

This clonotype appeared many times. This sequence joins TRBV6-5 and TRBJ2-5; tentative D call: TRBD1 (6 bases). The CDR3 has 14 residues. Trimming left V 7 bases short and J 3 bases short, with 15 bases between. The germline CDR1 and CDR2 sequences are MNHEY and SVGAGI. The CDR3 DNA reads as TGTGCCAGCAAGACGGACAGTACGAAAGAGACCCAGTACTTC. Translation gives CASKTDSTKETQYF.

This chain uses TRBV12-3 or TRBV12-4 with TRBJ2-2, with TRBD2 matching 9 bases. The CDR3 length is 16 residues. With 3 bases clipped from V and 2 bases from J, the junction kept 4 bases outside the gene matches. The CDR3 coding sequence is TGTGCCAGCAGTTTCAGACTAGCGGAAAACACCGGGGAGCTGTTTTTT. This sequence encodes CASSFRLAENTGELFF.

The gene calls are TRBV7-3 and TRBJ2-6; 7 nucleotides align to TRBD1. Germline V gene lookup returns CDR1 SGHTA and CDR2 FQGTGA. V shed 1 base, J shed 0 bases, and the junction held 3 bases outside the gene matches. This CDR3 is built from 17 residues. This CDR3 reads CASSLSGTASGANVLTF. CDR3 coding DNA: TGTGCCAGCAGCTTAAGTGGGACAGCCTCTGGGGCCAACGTCCTGACTTTC.

The V gene is TRBV9, the J gene TRBJ2-3; 7 bases agree with TRBD2. Trimming took 0 bases from V and 4 from J; bases not matched to a gene: 8. This CDR3 region has 16 residues. The V gene's germline CDR1 is SGDLS and CDR2 YYNGEE. CDR3 bases: TGTGCCAGCAGCGTAGAAAACTGGCGGGGGTCAGATACGCAGTATTTT. The encoded protein is CASSVENWRGSDTQYF.

J is TRBJ1-4 and V is TRBV18; D gene uncertain. CDR1 KGHSH and CDR2 LQKENI come from the germline V gene. V shed 8 bases and J shed 5 bases, with 12 bases lying between them. The CDR3 extends over 13 amino acids. CDR3 region: CASQRAENEKLFF. CDR3 nucleotides: TGTGCCAGCCAACGGGCAGAAAATGAAAAACTGTTTTTT.

The genes are TRBV20-1 and TRBJ1-6; D is perhaps TRBD1 (5 bases). There are 13 residues in the CDR3. V was pared by 6 bases and J by 10 bases, with 16 bases between. CDR1 DFQATT and CDR2 SNEGSKA come from the germline V gene (reference sequence). In nucleotides, the CDR3 is TGCAGTGCGGAGAGGGTTGGGGGATCACCCCTCCACTTT. Encoded protein: CSAERVGGSPLHF.

This clonotype occurred many times. V is TRBV29-1 and J is TRBJ2-2; either TRBD1 or TRBD2 may supply D (5 bases each). V lost 6 bases and J lost 1, with 6 bases in between. The germline gives CDR1 SQVTM, CDR2 ANQGSEA. This CDR3 has 12 amino acids. The CDR3: CSVGENTGELFF. The CDR3 DNA reads TGCAGCGTGGGGGAGAACACCGGGGAGCTGTTTTTT.

This clonotype was found many times. The rearrangement links TRBV4-3 to TRBJ1-1, with D possibly matching TRBD1 (5 bases). The germline gives CDR1 LGHNA, CDR2 YSLEER. The CDR3 totals 16 residues. Trimming pared 3 bases from V and 1 base from J, leaving 15 bases between. The CDR3 region has the DNA TGCGCCAGCAGCCACAGCTTGGGACGGGGGAACACTGAAGCTTTCTTT. This gives the protein CASSHSLGRGNTEAFF.

The table lists this clonotype with many counts. J is TRBJ1-2 and V is TRBV7-3, with a weak D call TRBD1 (6 bases). Germline values: CDR1 SGHTA, CDR2 FQGTGA. CDR3 length: 16 residues. Trimming took off 2 bases at V and 2 bases at J, with 15 bases between the two ends. CDR3 residues: CASSLWGSGQNYGYTF. In DNA form, the CDR3 reads TGTGCCAGCAGCTTATGGGGATCAGGACAGAACTATGGCTACACCTTC.

In this sample, this clonotype turned up many times. The chain has TRBV29-1 and TRBJ2-1, with D possibly being TRBD1 or TRBD2 (5 bases each). This CDR3 is 13 amino acids long. Between the trimmed V and J ends, which lost 7 bases and 6 bases, there was a span of 16 bases. Germline CDR1 and CDR2: SQVTM and ANQGSEA. In nucleotides, the CDR3 is TGCAGCGGCCGGACGGGACCCACCAATGAGCAGTTCTTC. The encoded protein is CSGRTGPTNEQFF.

This clonotype was seen many times. The chain recombines TRBV7-9 with TRBJ1-1; TRBD1 aligns across 7 bases. CDR3 size: 13 residues. Germline-derived CDR1 and CDR2 are SEHNR and FQNEAQ (reference sequence). J was trimmed by 7 bases and V by 4 bases; bases with no gene match: 6. The CDR3 region has the DNA TGTGCCAGCAGCTCTACAGGGGCTGGTGAAGCTTTCTTT. This translates into CASSSTGAGEAFF.